This section outlines one T cell receptor beta chain sequence together with its context. The antigen is not known. J was trimmed by 8 bases and V by 4 bases; bases with no gene match: 7. Germline CDR1 is SGHNT and CDR2 is YYREEE (reference sequence). The CDR3 extends over 15 amino acids. The sample is drawn from a study of PD-1 blockade in classical Hodgkin lymphoma. Study information: Patients were given intravenous nivolumab, 3 mg/kg, every 2 weeks. Notes on the study in general: Baseline TCR diversity was reportedly lower in newly diagnosed patients than healthy donors.

Some clones are missing from TCRdb's copy, which holds only in-frame ones; the method was immunoSEQ multiplex PCR. The data show roughly 150,000 clones, with about four fifths seen just once and 7% to 9.5% held by the top ten. Every patient experienced relapse after autologous stem cell transplantation, and brentuximab vedotin exposure varied. This sequence was found in a human donor with classical Hodgkin lymphoma. The specimen was peripheral blood mononuclear cells (PBMCs), collected before the second cycle of nivolumab. The chain carries TRBV5-4 and TRBJ2-1; TRBD1 aligns across 12 bases. The CDR3 DNA is TGTGCCAGCAGCGCGCCGGGACAGGGGGCGCATGAGCAGTTCTTC. Encoded protein: CASSAPGQGAHEQFF.